Below are 27 T cell receptor beta chains sequenced from a single sample in a study of shared clonotypes between healthy human individuals (dated by TCRdb to 2018 to 2020). Library creation used the immunoSEQ multiplex PCR assay. Entries here come from immuneACCESS through TCRdb and include only in-frame sequences with V and J called. Some clones fail to appear in such tables; in the studies checked, an unresolved V gene covers under half of the shortfall, and the cause of the remainder is unknown. Within this sample are under 600,000 clones, with around 81% of them counted one time only. Around 12% of the sample lies in the top ten. Sequencing used PBMCs. These receptors were collected from a woman aged 40 to 49 in good health. Some clones in this sample may be carry-over from other donors' samples.

The genes are TRBV28 and TRBJ1-1, with D tentatively TRBD1 (5 bases). This CDR3 contains 15 residues. V was clipped by 8 bases and J by 4 bases, with 20 bases between them. From germline, CDR1 is MDHEN and CDR2 SYDVKM. CDR3 DNA: TGTGCCAGCGTCAGCATTGGGGCGATGAGCACTGAAGCTTTCTTT. It is translated as CASVSIGAMSTEAFF. The full variable domain, completed using reference TRBV28 and TRBJ1-1, is DVKVTQSSRYLVKRTGEKVFLECVQDMDHENMFWYRQDPGLGLRLIYFSYDVKMKEKGDIPEGYSVSREKKERFSLILESASTNQTSMYLCASVSIGAMSTEAFFGQGTRLTVV.

This chain joins TRBV19 and TRBJ2-7; possibly TRBD2 for D (6 bases). This CDR3 is 13 amino acids long. From germline, CDR1 is LNHDA and CDR2 SQIVND (reference sequence). V was clipped by 6 bases and J by 5 bases, with 14 bases between them. The CDR3 spells CASRRGRGDEQYF. The CDR3 DNA sequence: TGTGCCAGTAGGAGAGGACGCGGGGACGAGCAGTACTTC.

The chain recombines TRBV19 with TRBJ2-3; TRBD2 matches 9 bases. Germline V gene sequence: CDR1 LNHDA, CDR2 SQIVND (reference sequence). The length of the CDR3 is 16 residues. Trimming took 3 bases from V and 2 from J; bases not matched to a gene: 6. CDR3 protein: CASSISGRHITDTQYF. CDR3 nucleotides: TGTGCCAGTAGTATCAGCGGGAGGCATATCACAGATACGCAGTATTTT.

The chain has TRBV5-8 and TRBJ1-2, with 9 bases that match TRBD1. The germline CDR1 and CDR2 sequences are SGHTS and YDEGEE. V was clipped by 1 base and J by 5 bases; unmatched bases: 6. CDR3 length equals 15 residues. CDR3 sequence (DNA): TGTGCCAGCAGCTTGCCCCTGACAGGGGGGTATGGCTACACCTTC. Translation: CASSLPLTGGYGYTF.

This clone was picked up a small number of times. J is TRBJ2-7 and V is TRBV6-5, with 9 bases lining up with TRBD1. J lost 2 bases, V lost 1 base, and 3 bases had no gene match. The length of the CDR3 is 15 residues. Germline lookup yields CDR1 MNHEY and CDR2 SVGAGI. The CDR3 bases are TGTGCCAGCAGTTACTTGGGACAGGGAGCCTACGAGCAGTACTTC. Encoded protein: CASSYLGQGAYEQYF.

This chain connects TRBV30 to TRBJ2-1, with 7 positions matching TRBD1. Germline loops: CDR1 GTSNPN, CDR2 SVGIG (reference sequence). The trim removed 1 base at V and 10 bases at J, leaving 7 bases unmatched. This CDR3 region has 13 residues. The CDR3 DNA is TGTGCCTGGAGTGGGGACAGCGAAAGAGAGCAGTTCTTC. Amino acid sequence: CAWSGDSEREQFF.

The rearrangement uses TRBV19 and TRBJ2-2; D is possibly TRBD1 (6 bases). With 6 bases removed from V and 0 bases from J, the gap between germline ends came to 11 bases. Germline V gene sequence: CDR1 LNHDA, CDR2 SQIVND (reference sequence). The length of the CDR3 is 15 residues. CDR3 sequence: CASRIQGTNTGELFF. CDR3 DNA sequence: TGTGCCAGTAGAATACAGGGAACGAACACCGGGGAGCTGTTTTTT.

A single count supports this clone. V usage is TRBV27 and J usage is TRBJ2-7; D might be TRBD1 (6 bases). CDR3 length: 14 residues. V was shortened by 5 bases and J by 2 bases, with 13 bases between the two germline ends. Germline assignment: CDR1 MNHEY and CDR2 SMNVEV (reference sequence). The CDR3 spells CASSPQGLAYEQYF. CDR3 nucleotide sequence: TGTGCCAGCAGTCCCCAGGGGCTAGCCTACGAGCAGTACTTC.

The chain uses TRBV29-1 and TRBJ1-4, with 7 positions matching TRBD1. The germline V gene has CDR1 SQVTM and CDR2 ANQGSEA. The junction had 12 bases not matched to a gene; V was cut back by 6 bases and J by 5 bases. This CDR3 spans 15 amino acids. CDR3 in DNA: TGCAGCGTGTGGGGGGCTAAACAGGGGAATGAAAAACTGTTTTTT. Amino acids: CSVWGAKQGNEKLFF.

This clone was recorded only once. The chain links TRBV19 to TRBJ1-2, with 7 bases fitting TRBD1. V lost 3 bases to trimming and J lost 6 bases; unmatched junction nucleotides: 7. This CDR3 spans 14 amino acids. Germline CDR1 is LNHDA and CDR2 is SQIVND (reference sequence). Here the CDR3 reads CASSIVSTGDGYTF. The CDR3 nucleotides read TGTGCCAGTAGTATTGTCTCCACAGGGGATGGCTACACCTTC.

J is TRBJ2-7 and V is TRBV19, with D perhaps being TRBD1 or TRBD2 (5 bases each). Germline V gene lookup returns CDR1 LNHDA and CDR2 SQIVND (reference sequence). CDR3 length: 13 amino acids. V lost 5 bases and J lost 8, with 16 bases in between. CDR3 loop: CASSVRDPTKQYF. The CDR3 DNA follows: TGTGCCAGTAGTGTCCGGGACCCCACAAAGCAGTACTTC.

The rearrangement uses TRBV10-3 and TRBJ2-7, with 7 bases fitting TRBD1. CDR3 length: 14 amino acids. V was clipped by 7 bases and J by 5 bases; unmatched bases: 11. Germline values: CDR1 ENHRY, CDR2 SYGVKD. Written as DNA, the CDR3 is TGTGCCATCACCCACTCAGACAGGGCCCACGAGCAGTACTTC. This sequence encodes CAITHSDRAHEQYF.

With respect to this clone: This CDR3 is also generated by other DNA sequences in the sample. This rearrangement joins TRBV18 to TRBJ2-2, with D uncertain. CDR1 is KGHSH, CDR2 LQKENI, per germline. The CDR3 length is 14 residues. Trimming cost V 3 bases and J 0 bases, with 5 bases left between them. CDR3 region: CASSPVPNTGELFF. The CDR3 DNA reads as TGTGCCAGCTCACCTGTTCCGAACACCGGGGAGCTGTTTTTT.

This clone appeared a single time. DNA for the CDR3: TGTGCCTGGACTCAGGGTCGCGATCAGCCCCAGCATTTT. Residues: CAWTQGRDQPQHF. The genes are TRBV30 and TRBJ1-5; TRBD1 might be the D (5 bases). V was clipped by 4 bases and J by 5 bases, with 12 bases between them. Germline V gene sequence: CDR1 GTSNPN, CDR2 SVGIG (reference sequence). The CDR3 contains 13 residues.

The chain is built from TRBV11-2 and TRBJ2-1; unclear D gene. Germline V gene data show CDR1 as SGHAT and CDR2 as FQNNGV. The length of the CDR3 is 13 residues. V lost 5 bases to trimming and J lost 5 bases, with 10 bases between them. Here the CDR3 reads CASSRVGNNEQFF. The CDR3 coding sequence is TGTGCCAGCAGCCGGGTAGGCAACAATGAGCAGTTCTTC.

This clone was recorded at least ten times. The chain recombines TRBV30 with TRBJ2-2; D is uncertain. Between the trimmed V and J ends, which lost 2 bases and 4 bases, there was a span of 14 bases. This CDR3 is 15 amino acids long. CDR1 and CDR2 from the germline V gene are GTSNPN and SVGIG (reference sequence). The CDR3 DNA reads TGTGCCTGGAGTTCACTTTCTCCCCCCACCGGGGAGCTGTTTTTT. Translation gives CAWSSLSPPTGELFF.

The chain has TRBV6-5 and TRBJ1-1; 8 bases are a match to TRBD1. V trimming: 5 bases; J trimming: 4 bases; junction bases outside the gene matches: 9. CDR1 and CDR2 (germline): MNHEY, SVGAGI. The CDR3 length is 15 residues. CDR3 DNA: TGTGCCAGCAGTCCCGGACAGGGTTCGAGCACTGAAGCTTTCTTT. Translated: CASSPGQGSSTEAFF.

J is TRBJ2-2 and V is TRBV29-1; D might be TRBD2 (6 bases). This CDR3 contains 14 residues. Deletions cut 4 bases from V and 6 bases from J, with 15 bases between. Germline CDR1 and CDR2: SQVTM and ANQGSEA. The CDR3 here is CSVGVAVPPGELFF. As DNA, the CDR3 is TGCAGCGTTGGTGTAGCGGTTCCGCCCGGGGAGCTGTTTTTT.

V is TRBV14 and J is TRBJ2-1; TRBD2 matches at 13 bases. V lost 1 base and J lost 0; bases outside the gene matches: 6. This CDR3 has 19 residues. Looked up from germline, CDR1 is SGHDN and CDR2 is FVKESK. CDR3 bases: TGTGCCAGCAGCCAAGCACTAGCGGGGGGGCCTAGCTCCTACAATGAGCAGTTCTTC. This gives the protein CASSQALAGGPSSYNEQFF.

V gene TRBV18 combines with J gene TRBJ1-3; D is ambiguous. Trimming removed 1 base from V and 2 bases from J, with 6 bases in between. The CDR3 runs 14 residues. The germline gives CDR1 KGHSH, CDR2 LQKENI. The CDR3 protein is CASSPQGAGNTIYF. The CDR3 DNA sequence: TGTGCCAGCTCACCACAGGGTGCTGGAAACACCATATATTTT.

As regards this clone: A single base is all that separates this from a far larger clone, so a read error is likely. The chain has TRBV10-3 and TRBJ2-1; D might be TRBD2 (5 bases). This CDR3 region has 14 residues. Per the germline V gene, CDR1 is ENHRY and CDR2 is SYGVKD. CDR3 sequence (DNA): TGTGTCATCAGTGAAGGGAGCTCCTACAATGAGCAGTTCTTC. Residues: CVISEGSSYNEQFF.

The rearrangement links TRBV7-2 to TRBJ2-5; a weak D match, TRBD1 (5 bases). The last part of the DNA fits TRBJ2-7 better; the J call may be wrong. The CDR3 is 13 residues long. The germline V gene has CDR1 SGHTA and CDR2 FQGNSA. DNA for the CDR3: TGTGCCAGCAGCCGGACACCCTCCTACGAGCAGTACTTC. Its translation is CASSRTPSYEQYF.

V usage is TRBV28 and J usage is TRBJ1-5; D not resolved. V lost 3 bases, J lost 4 bases, and 7 bases lay in between. Per germline, CDR1 MDHEN and CDR2 SYDVKM. CDR3 size: 13 residues. The CDR3 region is CASSFTVNQPQHF. Here the CDR3 DNA reads TGTGCCAGCAGTTTCACGGTAAATCAGCCCCAGCATTTT.

The chain has TRBV18 and TRBJ2-7; TRBD1 matches 7 bases. CDR1 and CDR2 (germline): KGHSH, LQKENI. Germline trimming cut 6 bases from V and 3 bases from J; bases unmatched to any gene: 14. The CDR3 extends over 16 amino acids. In nucleotides, the CDR3 is TGTGCCAGCTCTCCTAATCCGGGACAGCCTTTCTACGAGCAGTACTTC. Translated, it gives CASSPNPGQPFYEQYF. Full variable domain (rest looked up from reference TRBV18 and TRBJ2-7): NAGVMQNPRHLVRRRGQEARLRCSPMKGHSHVYWYRQLPEEGLKFMVYLQKENIIDESGMPKERFSAEFPKEGPSILRIQQVVRGDSAAYFCASSPNPGQPFYEQYFGPGTRLTVT.

On this clone itself: Other nucleotide sequences in the sample specify the same CDR3. The rearrangement uses TRBV7-9 and TRBJ1-3; D might be TRBD1 (5 bases). The CDR3 has 16 residues. Per germline, CDR1 SEHNR and CDR2 FQNEAQ (reference sequence). Trimming left V 3 bases short and J 4 bases short, with 16 bases between. The CDR3: CASSLLGALEGNTIYF. The CDR3 region has the DNA TGTGCCAGCAGCTTGCTCGGGGCCCTCGAGGGAAACACCATATATTTT.

The gene calls are TRBV10-3 and TRBJ1-4; no definite D call. Trimming stripped 4 bases from V and 7 bases from J, with 4 bases between. Looked up from germline, CDR1 is ENHRY and CDR2 is SYGVKD. The CDR3 is 11 residues long. The CDR3 here is CAISGGEKLFF. CDR3 sequence (DNA): TGTGCCATCAGTGGGGGTGAAAAACTGTTTTTT.

The V and J genes are TRBV7-3 and TRBJ1-2, with TRBD1 matching 7 bases. CDR1 and CDR2 from the germline V gene are SGHTA and FQGTGA. The CDR3 has 14 amino acids. V lost 5 bases, J lost 1 base, and 4 bases stayed unmatched. This CDR3 is CASSPGQSNYGYTF. In nucleotides, the CDR3 is TGTGCCAGCAGCCCGGGACAGAGTAACTATGGCTACACCTTC.